This TCR beta chain comes out of a study of CD8+ T cells in alopecia areata. CDR1 is MRHNA and CDR2 is SNTAGT in the germline V gene. The V and J ends lost 1 base and 8 bases respectively, with 15 bases between them. This CDR3 has 16 residues. Sequencing used cDNA as its template, made by extracting RNA and reverse transcribing it. TCRdb's table, derived via immunoSEQ multiplex PCR, lists solely in-frame clones and lacks some. The sample yields more than 140,000 clones, 86% seen once. The study, taken as a whole, reports: Relative to normal scalp, lesional scalp, especially alopecia totalis/universalis, showed higher clonality. Many expanded lesional clones persisted in scalp and blood during tofacitinib treatment.

For this clone: Its antigen is unidentified.

Treatment in this sample: oral pan-JAK inhibitor, 5-10 mg twice daily. The specimen comprised CD8+ T cells sorted from blood, sampled at week 4, from a patient treated with tofacitinib. The V gene is TRBV6-4, the J gene TRBJ2-6, with D perhaps given as TRBD1 or TRBD2 (5 bases each). This TCR was recovered from a human donor with alopecia areata. The CDR3 loop reads CASSDFKSGSTNVLTF. CDR3 nucleotides: TGTGCCAGCAGTGACTTCAAGTCAGGGAGTACCAACGTCCTGACTTTC.